One and the same sample provided the 12 T cell receptor beta chains below, sequenced in a study of T-cell reconstitution after alpha-beta-depleted transplantation in children. Preparation of the TCRbeta library was carried out with unique molecular identifiers. TCRdb itself ran the PCR reads through MiXCR, one entry per CDR3 protein. The sample has some 500,000 distinct CDR3 sequences, about 18% seen once; the top ten hold 2.5% to 4%. The sequencing used PBMCs from the stem cell graft donor, collected from the stem cell graft. The receptors were gathered from a human donor who donated a stem cell graft to a child with acute lymphoblastic leukemia.

The gene calls are TRBV9 and TRBJ1-4, with D perhaps TRBD1 (6 bases). V lost 3 bases and J lost 4, with 13 bases in between. CDR1 and CDR2 (germline): SGDLS, YYNGEE. CDR3 size: 15 residues. The CDR3 spells CASSDLGTNNEKLFF. In DNA, the CDR3 is TGTGCCAGCAGCGACCTCGGGACAAATAATGAAAAACTGTTTTTT. Together with reference TRBV9 and TRBJ1-4, the CDR3 gives the full variable domain: DSGVTQTPKHLITATGQRVTLRCSPRSGDLSVYWYQQSLDQGLQFLIQYYNGEERAKGNILERFSAQQFPDLHSELNLSSLELGDSALYFCASSDLGTNNEKLFFGSGTQLSVL.

The rearrangement joins TRBV7-2 to TRBJ1-5; no reliable D call. The germline V gene has CDR1 SGHTA and CDR2 FQGNSA. This CDR3 is built from 15 residues. Deletions cut 5 bases from V and 2 bases from J, with 13 bases between. CDR3 amino acids: CASSPSRQGNQPQHF. In nucleotides, the CDR3 is TGTGCCAGCAGCCCCTCACGTCAGGGCAATCAGCCCCAGCATTTT.

This rearrangement joins TRBV28 to TRBJ2-1, with TRBD2 matching over 7 bases. Per the germline V gene, CDR1 is MDHEN and CDR2 is SYDVKM. The CDR3 is 14 residues long. The V segment lost 3 bases and the J segment 4 bases; nucleotides outside the gene matches: 3. The CDR3 spells CASSFAGEYNEQFF. The CDR3 coding sequence is TGTGCCAGCAGTTTTGCGGGAGAGTACAATGAGCAGTTCTTC.

The genes are TRBV27 and TRBJ1-5, with D maybe TRBD1 (6 bases). Germline CDR1 reads MNHEY; CDR2 reads SMNVEV (reference sequence). This CDR3 is 14 amino acids long. Trimming pared 8 bases from V and 0 bases from J, leaving 11 bases between. The CDR3 DNA is TGTGCCAGCGGCGGACAGAATAGCAATCAGCCCCAGCATTTT. Its protein is CASGGQNSNQPQHF.

This clonotype has just a few counts. The chain has TRBV5-6 and TRBJ2-7; possible D gene TRBD1, 5 bases. The CDR3 sequence is 14 residues long. The V end lost 0 bases, the J end lost 4 bases, and 11 bases lay between the germline ends. Germline CDR1 SGHDT, CDR2 YYEEEE. The CDR3 coding sequence is TGTGCCAGCAGCTTGGCAGGGTCGTTGTACGAGCAGTACTTC. This sequence encodes CASSLAGSLYEQYF.

This clonotype has just a few counts. The V and J genes are TRBV7-9 and TRBJ1-2, with D perhaps TRBD1 (5 bases). Deletions cut 3 bases from V and 3 bases from J, with 11 bases between. The germline CDR1 and CDR2 sequences are SEHNR and FQNEAQ (reference sequence). The CDR3 sequence is 14 residues long. CDR3 sequence (DNA): TGTGCCAGCAGCTTCCCAGGGCGGGACTATGGCTACACCTTC. Translating it yields CASSFPGRDYGYTF. Based on the CDR3 plus reference TRBV7-9 and TRBJ1-2, the full variable domain is DTGVSQNPRHKITKRGQNVTFRCDPISEHNRLYWYRQTLGQGPEFLTYFQNEAQLEKSRLLSDRFSAERPKGSFSTLEIQRTEQGDSAMYLCASSFPGRDYGYTFGSGTRLTVV.

The chain joins TRBV4-1 to TRBJ2-7; D not certain. V gave up 0 bases and J gave up 5 bases, with 11 bases separating them. Germline CDR1 reads MGHRA; CDR2 reads YSYEKL. The CDR3 is 14 amino acids. The CDR3 sequence: CASSQDPMGHEQYF. The CDR3 nucleotides are TGCGCCAGCAGCCAAGACCCGATGGGTCACGAGCAGTACTTC.

V and J are TRBV5-1 and TRBJ2-7, with TRBD2 matching 7 bases. The CDR3 loop spans 16 amino acids. V lost 0 bases to trimming and J lost 3 bases; unmatched junction nucleotides: 9. The V gene's germline CDR1 is SGHRS and CDR2 YFSETQ. Here the CDR3 reads CASSLGGSGGSYEQYF. The CDR3 coding sequence is TGCGCCAGCAGCTTGGGGGGAAGCGGCGGGAGCTACGAGCAGTACTTC.

This clonotype was counted a few times. The chain has TRBV13 and TRBJ2-7; D is perhaps TRBD2 (6 bases). The germline V gene encodes CDR1 PRHDT and CDR2 FYEKMQ (reference sequence). The CDR3 totals 13 residues. Deletions cut 6 bases from V and 4 bases from J, with 13 bases between. CDR3 bases: TGTGCCAGCAGGGAGGGCCCCGCGTACGAGCAGTACTTC. Protein: CASREGPAYEQYF.

This clonotype has a handful of counts. V usage is TRBV12-3 or TRBV12-4 and J usage is TRBJ2-1, with 12 bases aligning to TRBD2. CDR3 length equals 21 residues. V gave up 3 bases and J gave up 4 bases; unmatched junction bases: 19. CDR3 in amino acids: CASSLGTRLAGVIRDYNEQFF. CDR3 DNA sequence: TGTGCCAGCAGTTTGGGGACCCGACTAGCGGGAGTCATCCGGGATTACAATGAGCAGTTCTTC.

The rearrangement uses TRBV5-6 and TRBJ2-1; no definite D call. Germline V gene lookup returns CDR1 SGHDT and CDR2 YYEEEE. The CDR3 is 15 residues long. Deletions cut 0 bases from V and 4 bases from J, with 11 bases between. CDR3 residues: CASSLDLLPYNEQFF. CDR3 sequence (DNA): TGTGCCAGCAGCTTGGACTTACTCCCATACAATGAGCAGTTCTTC.

This clonotype has only a few counts. This chain joins TRBV10-3 and TRBJ2-7; 10 nucleotides align to TRBD1. The CDR3 contains 15 residues. J was trimmed by 6 bases and V by 3 bases; bases with no gene match: 8. CDR1 and CDR2 from the germline V gene are ENHRY and SYGVKD. CDR3 in amino acids: CAISERGTGAGEQYF. The DNA for the CDR3 is TGTGCCATCAGTGAACGTGGGACAGGGGCGGGCGAGCAGTACTTC.